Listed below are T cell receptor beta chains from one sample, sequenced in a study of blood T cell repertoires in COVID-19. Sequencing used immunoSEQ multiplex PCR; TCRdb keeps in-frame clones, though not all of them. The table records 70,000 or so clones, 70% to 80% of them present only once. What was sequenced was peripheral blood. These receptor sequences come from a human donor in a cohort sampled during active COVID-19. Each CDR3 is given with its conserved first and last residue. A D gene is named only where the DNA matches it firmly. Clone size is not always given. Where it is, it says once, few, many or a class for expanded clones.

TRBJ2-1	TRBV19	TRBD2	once	TGTGCCAGTAGGGGACTAGGAGGAATCGATGAGCAGTTCTTC	CASRGLGGIDEQFF
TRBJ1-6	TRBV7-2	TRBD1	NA	TGTGCCAGCAGCTTAGGCAGGGGGCGGGGAAATTCACCCCTCCACTTT	CASSLGRGRGNSPLHF
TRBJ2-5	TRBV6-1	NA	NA	TGTGCCAGCAGTGAAATCGAAGAGACCCAGTACTTC	CASSEIEETQYF
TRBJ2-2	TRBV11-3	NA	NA	TGTGCCAGCAGCCGCCTCGGAGGGGACACCGGGGAGCTGTTTTTT	CASSRLGGDTGELFF
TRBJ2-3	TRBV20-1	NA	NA	TGCAGTGCTAGTGATGGACAGACGGTTGATACGCAGTATTTT	CSASDGQTVDTQYF
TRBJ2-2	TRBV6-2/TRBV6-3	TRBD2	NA	TGTGCCAGCAGTTACGTTGTGGTAGCGGGAGACACCGGGGAGCTGTTTTTT	CASSYVVVAGDTGELFF
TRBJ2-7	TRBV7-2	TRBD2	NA	TGTGCCAGCTTCCTGACTAGCGGCCCCTACGAGCAGTACTTC	CASFLTSGPYEQYF
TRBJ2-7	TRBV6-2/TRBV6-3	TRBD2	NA	TGTGCCAGCAGTTTTACGGGAGGGCCCCACGAGCAGTACTTC	CASSFTGGPHEQYF
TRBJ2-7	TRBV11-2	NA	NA	TGTGCCAGCAGCTTACAGGGTGTGTTTCCCTACGAGCAGTACTTC	CASSLQGVFPYEQYF
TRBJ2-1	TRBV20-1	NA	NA	TGCAGTGCTAGATTTAGCAGTGAGCAGTTCTTC	CSARFSSEQFF
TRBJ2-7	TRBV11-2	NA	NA	TGTGCCAGCAGCTTAGAGGAGGTAGGCGAGCAGTACTTC	CASSLEEVGEQYF
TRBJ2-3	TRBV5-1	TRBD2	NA	TGCGCCAGCAGCTTAATAACCCTAGCGGGACCCCAAGATACGCAGTATTTT	CASSLITLAGPQDTQYF
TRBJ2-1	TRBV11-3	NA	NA	TGTGCCAGCAGCTTAGGCGGGAATACCAATGAGCAGTTCTTC	CASSLGGNTNEQFF
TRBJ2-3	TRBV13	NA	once	TGTGCCAGCAGCAACCGGGGGGCAACTCTCACAGATACGCAGTATTTT	CASSNRGATLTDTQYF
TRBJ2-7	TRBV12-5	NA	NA	TGTGCTAGTGGTACCTTGACCTCGATCAGGTCCTACGAGCAGTACTTC	CASGTLTSIRSYEQYF
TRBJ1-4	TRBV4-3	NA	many	TGCGCCAGCAGCCTTGGGACTGGATTCAATGAAAAACTGTTTTTT	CASSLGTGFNEKLFF
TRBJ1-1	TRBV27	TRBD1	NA	TGTGCCAGCAGTTTAGCCAAAACAGGGGGTAATACTGAAGCTTTCTTT	CASSLAKTGGNTEAFF
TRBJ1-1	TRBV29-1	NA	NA	TGCAGCGCTCAACCCTGGACAGATGAAGCTTTCTTT	CSAQPWTDEAFF
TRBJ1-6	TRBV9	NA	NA	TGTGCCAGCAGCGGCCGGGATAATAATTCACCCCTCCACTTT	CASSGRDNNSPLHF
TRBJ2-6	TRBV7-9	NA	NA	TGTGCCAGCAGCGTTGACAGCTCTGGGGCCAACGTCCTGACTTTC	CASSVDSSGANVLTF
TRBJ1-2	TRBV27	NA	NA	TGTGCCAGCAGTACAACAGGGTCGTATGGCTACACCTTC	CASSTTGSYGYTF
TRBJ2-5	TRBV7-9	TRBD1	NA	TGTGCCAGCAGCTTAGGCTCGACAGGGCAAGAGACCCAGTACTTC	CASSLGSTGQETQYF
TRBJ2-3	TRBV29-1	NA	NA	TGCAGCGTTGACCTCGGGTCTGGCCTCACAGATACGCAGTATTTT	CSVDLGSGLTDTQYF
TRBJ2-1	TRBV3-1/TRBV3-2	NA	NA	TGTGCCAGCAGCCATTCCCGGGCGGGCCACTACAATGAGCAGTTCTTC	CASSHSRAGHYNEQFF
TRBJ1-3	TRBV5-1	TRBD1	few	TGCGCCAGCAGCTTGGCCGGGACAGGGGGCAGTGGAAACACCATATATTTT	CASSLAGTGGSGNTIYF
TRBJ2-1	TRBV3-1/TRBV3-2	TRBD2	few	TGTGCCAGCAGCCAAGCCCCCTCCGGGAGGTTCTACAATGAGCAGTTCTTC	CASSQAPSGRFYNEQFF
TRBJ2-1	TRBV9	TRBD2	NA	TGTGCCAGCAGCGTACTAGCGGGAGGGTACAATGAGCAGTTCTTC	CASSVLAGGYNEQFF
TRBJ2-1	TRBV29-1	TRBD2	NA	TGCAGCGTTGAGTTTTGGACTAGCGAATACAATGAGCAGTTCTTC	CSVEFWTSEYNEQFF
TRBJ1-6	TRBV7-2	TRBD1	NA	TGTGCCAGCAGCTTGGGACAGCAGGATAATTCACCCCTCCACTTT	CASSLGQQDNSPLHF
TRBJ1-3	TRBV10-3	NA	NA	TGTGCCATCAGTCCTTGGGAACAGGGAGGAAACACCATATATTTT	CAISPWEQGGNTIYF
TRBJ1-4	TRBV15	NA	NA	TGTGCCACCAGCAGAGGTGAAGGGGACTCAAATGAAAAACTGTTTTTT	CATSRGEGDSNEKLFF
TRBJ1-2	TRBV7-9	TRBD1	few	TGTGCCAGCAGCTTGCTGGACAGGGTCTATGGCTACACCTTC	CASSLLDRVYGYTF
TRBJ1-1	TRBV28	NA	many	TGTGCCAGCAGTGGCCCAGGGGACACTGAAGCTTTCTTT	CASSGPGDTEAFF
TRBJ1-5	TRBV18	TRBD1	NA	TGTGCCAGCTCACCCTTGACAGGGGCGGATCAGCCCCAGCATTTT	CASSPLTGADQPQHF
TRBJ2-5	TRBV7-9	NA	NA	TGTGCCAGCAGCCAACCGGGACATGGTGAGACCCAGTACTTC	CASSQPGHGETQYF
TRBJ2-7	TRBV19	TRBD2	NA	TGTGCCAGTAGTATAAAACTAGCGGGAGGGAACGAGCAGTACTTC	CASSIKLAGGNEQYF
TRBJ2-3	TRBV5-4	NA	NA	TGTGCCAGCAGCCCGGACTTGGGGACAGATACGCAGTATTTT	CASSPDLGTDTQYF
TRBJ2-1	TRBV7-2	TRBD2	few	TGTGCCAGCAGCCCAGGACTAGCGGGCTTAAACAATGAGCAGTTCTTC	CASSPGLAGLNNEQFF
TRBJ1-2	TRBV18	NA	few	TGTGCCAGCTCACCGTCGGGCGAAGGGGCCTATGGCTACACCTTC	CASSPSGEGAYGYTF
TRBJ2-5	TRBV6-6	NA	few	TGTGCCAGCAGTCCCCAGGGAGCGGGAGAGACCCAGTACTTC	CASSPQGAGETQYF
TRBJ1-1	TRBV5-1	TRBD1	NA	TGCGCCAGCAGCTCAGAGACAGGGGTGAGGTCTGAAGCTTTCTTT	CASSSETGVRSEAFF
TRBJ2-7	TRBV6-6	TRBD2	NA	TGTGCCAGCAGTTACAGGACTAGCGGGAGTAAGGAGCAGTACTTT	CASSYRTSGSKEQYF